The 31 T cell receptor beta chains below were found in one sample sequenced in a study of T cells in women clearing cervical HPV infection. Profiling relied on immunoSEQ multiplex PCR, and the TCRdb table lists in-frame clones only, not all of them. The sample data list more than 20,000 clones. The sample consisted of blood buffy coat. The receptors here all came from a woman between 18 and 69 years old with a cervical HPV16 infection that either progressed to CIN3+ or cleared (not recorded which).

Regarding this clone: The CDR3 end falls 3 residues outside the read, so it is completed with the germline J gene. This rearrangement joins TRBV5-1 to TRBJ1-2; D gene ambiguous. CDR1 SGHRS and CDR2 YFSETQ come from the germline V gene. The CDR3 totals 15 residues. V lost 0 bases to trimming and J lost 6 bases, with 15 bases between them. CDR3 DNA, as far as it was read: TGCGCCAGCAGCTTGGGCCCTATTTTTACAGATGGC. Its protein is CASSLGPIFTDG. The CDR3, in full, reads CASSLGPIFTDGYTF. The variable domain in full, completed from reference TRBV5-1 and TRBJ1-2, reads KAGVTQTPRYLIKTRGQQVTLSCSPISGHRSVSWYQQTPGQGLQFLFEYFSETQRNKGNFPGRFSGRQFSNSRSEMNVSTLELGDSALYLCASSLGPIFTDGYTFGSGTRLTVV.

Points on this clone: The read finishes 3 residues shy of the CDR3 end, and the germline J gene is used to complete it. J is TRBJ1-2 and V is TRBV7-6; tentative D call: TRBD1 (5 bases). The CDR3 length is 15 residues. The V and J ends lost 4 bases and 2 bases respectively, with 14 bases between them. Germline V CDR1 and CDR2: SGHVS, FNYEAQ. The sequenced CDR3 bases are TGTGCCAGCAGCTCAGGGCCCCAAGGGAACTATGGC. It encodes CASSSGPQGNYG. The whole CDR3 sequence reads CASSSGPQGNYGYTF.

As concerns this clone: The CDR3 is cut off 3 residues early in the read; its end comes from the germline J gene. The rearrangement uses TRBV2 and TRBJ2-3; 7 bases match TRBD2. CDR1 is SNHLY and CDR2 is FYNNEI in the germline V gene. J lost 0 bases, V lost 7 bases, and 13 bases had no gene match. This CDR3 has 17 amino acids. This chain's CDR3 is CASKRSSVRGSTDTQYF. Incomplete CDR3 DNA: TGTGCCAGCAAACGTTCGTCCGTGCGGGGGAGCACAGATACG.

Judged by frequency, this clone is medium-sized (0.01 to 0.1%). Read data end 3 residues before the CDR3 end; the end is taken from the germline J gene. The chain uses TRBV9 and TRBJ2-7; TRBD1 matches at 7 bases. From germline, CDR1 is SGDLS and CDR2 YYNGEE. The CDR3 has 15 residues. V trimming: 4 bases; J trimming: 6 bases; junction bases outside the gene matches: 13. Incomplete CDR3 DNA: TGTGCCAGCAGCCCCAGCCCTAAAACAGGGGCCGAG. This gives the protein CASSPSPKTGAE. The full CDR3 protein is CASSPSPKTGAEQYF. The full variable domain, its missing parts supplied by reference TRBV9 and TRBJ2-7, is DSGVTQTPKHLITATGQRVTLRCSPRSGDLSVYWYQQSLDQGLQFLIQYYNGEERAKGNILERFSAQQFPDLHSELNLSSLELGDSALYFCASSPSPKTGAEQYFGPGTRLTVT.

On this clone itself: The read stops 3 residues short of the end of the CDR3; the missing end is completed from the germline J gene. The V gene is TRBV7-2, the J gene TRBJ2-2; D gene unclear. Trimming took 5 bases from V and 2 from J, leaving 12 bases between them. This CDR3 spans 15 amino acids. Germline V gene data show CDR1 as SGHTA and CDR2 as FQGNSA. Partial CDR3 DNA: TGTGCCAGCAGCCCCCGAAATAGTAACACCGGGGAG. Protein: CASSPRNSNTGE. The whole CDR3 sequence reads CASSPRNSNTGELFF.

Details on this clone: From the germline J gene comes the end of the CDR3, since the read stops 3 residues before it. The J gene is TRBJ2-5, the V gene TRBV7-3, with D perhaps matching TRBD2 (7 bases). The CDR3 loop spans 16 amino acids. Germline lookup yields CDR1 SGHTA and CDR2 FQGTGA. Trimming removed 0 bases from V and 5 bases from J, with 16 bases in between. The CDR3 bases that were read are TGTGCCAGCAGCTTAACTGGAACGGGGGGCCATGAGACC. Its translation is CASSLTGTGGHET. The full CDR3 protein is CASSLTGTGGHETQYF.

In the case of this clone: The read comes to an end 3 residues before the CDR3 does, leaving the germline J gene to fill in the end. The chain links TRBV5-4 to TRBJ2-7; D is possibly TRBD1 or TRBD2 (6 bases each). V was pared by 3 bases and J by 4 bases, with 20 bases between. The CDR3 sequence is 16 residues long. Germline V gene data show CDR1 as SGHNT and CDR2 as YYREEE (reference sequence). CDR3 sequence reads: CASSSKNREAGYEQYF. CDR3 DNA, as far as it was read: TGTGCCAGCAGCTCGAAAAACAGGGAGGCGGGTTACGAG.

With respect to this clone: One end of the junction varies from germline; a read error may be responsible. The CDR3 extends 3 residues past the end of the read, so its final part is completed from the germline J gene. The sample has other DNA sequences that encode this CDR3 too. The chain combines TRBV2 with TRBJ1-2; no reliable D call. CDR3 length: 14 amino acids. Germline V gene data show CDR1 as SNHLY and CDR2 as FYNNEI. The covered CDR3 bases are TGTGCTAGCAGTGAGACAAAATCGTTATATGGC. It yields the protein CASSETKSLYG. The full CDR3 protein is CASSETKSLYGYTF.

Regarding this clone: Sequencing ends 3 residues short of the CDR3 end; the germline J gene provides the rest. The chain has TRBV19 and TRBJ2-7, with a tentative D call TRBD2 (6 bases). The CDR3 has 15 amino acids. The V gene lost 2 bases and the J gene lost 3 bases, with 14 bases spanning the gap. Germline CDR1 LNHDA, CDR2 SQIVND (reference sequence). CDR3 residues: CASSITGTPDYEQYF. CDR3 bases read: TGTGCCAGTAGTATAACCGGGACTCCAGACTACGAG.

A word on this clone: The CDR3 end falls 3 residues outside the read, so it is completed with the germline J gene. The J gene is TRBJ1-1, the V gene TRBV18, with D unresolved. V shed 3 bases and J shed 1 base, with 6 bases lying between them. Germline V CDR1 and CDR2: KGHSH, LQKENI. This CDR3 is built from 13 residues. The covered CDR3 bases are TGTGCCAGCTCACCCCTAGGGAACACTGAA. This gives the protein CASSPLGNTE. The entire CDR3 protein is CASSPLGNTEAFF.

Concerning this clone: The read falls 3 residues short of the CDR3 end, and the missing part is taken from the germline J gene. The chain combines TRBV20-1 with TRBJ2-1; 7 nucleotides agree with TRBD2. J gave up 4 bases and V 7 bases, and 10 bases lay outside the gene matches. This CDR3 contains 14 residues. Germline V gives CDR1 DFQATT, CDR2 SNEGSKA (reference sequence). The CDR3 spells CSVRGRADYNEQFF. Partial CDR3 DNA: TGCAGTGTTCGGGGGAGGGCAGATTACAATGAG.

With regard to this clone: The read terminates 3 residues before the CDR3 end, so the remaining end is supplied by the germline J gene. The genes are TRBV2 and TRBJ1-1, with D perhaps TRBD1 (6 bases). Trimming took 7 bases from V and 6 from J, leaving 18 bases between them. CDR3 length equals 14 residues. CDR1 is SNHLY and CDR2 is FYNNEI in the germline V gene. CDR3 loop: CASKEQGKEAEAFF. The sequenced CDR3 bases are TGTGCCAGCAAAGAACAGGGAAAGGAAGCTGAA.

About this clone: With the read ending 3 residues before the CDR3 end, the germline J gene is used to fill in that end. V is TRBV29-1 and J is TRBJ2-1; no reliable D call. CDR1 and CDR2 (germline): SQVTM, ANQGSEA. Trimming shortened V by 7 bases and J by 0 bases, and 13 bases separated the two germline ends. The CDR3 loop spans 14 amino acids. The CDR3 region is CSGVGASSYNEQFF. The DNA read from the CDR3 is TGCAGCGGGGTGGGCGCGAGCTCCTACAATGAG.

On this clone itself: The read terminates 3 residues before the CDR3 end, so the remaining end is supplied by the germline J gene. The chain recombines TRBV20-1 with TRBJ2-7; 7 positions match TRBD2. Germline CDR1 reads DFQATT; CDR2 reads SNEGSKA (reference sequence). The CDR3 covers 15 residues. J was trimmed by 2 bases and V by 0 bases; bases with no gene match: 7. The CDR3 region is CSARDSSGATYEQYF. Partial CDR3 DNA: TGCAGTGCTAGAGATTCGAGCGGGGCAACCTACGAG.

Of note for this clone: The CDR3 extends 3 residues past the end of the read, so its final part is completed from the germline J gene. This chain uses TRBV19 with TRBJ2-7, with TRBD2 matching over 7 bases. The CDR3 extends over 13 amino acids. Unmatched junction bases numbered 11, after V lost 9 bases and J lost 6 bases. Germline V gives CDR1 LNHDA, CDR2 SQIVND (reference sequence). CDR3 region: CASQVGRSGEQYF. The DNA read from the CDR3 is TGTGCCAGCCAAGTCGGGAGGAGCGGCGAG.

With respect to this clone: The CDR3 end is not reached by the read, which stops 3 residues before it; the germline J gene fills it in. The same CDR3 arises from other DNA sequences in this sample as well. V gene TRBV18 combines with J gene TRBJ2-7; TRBD2 matches at 8 bases. V was clipped by 2 bases and J by 5 bases; unmatched bases: 5. CDR3 size: 14 residues. The germline V gene has CDR1 KGHSH and CDR2 LQKENI. The sequenced part of the CDR3 DNA is TGTGCCAGCTCACCAATCGGACTAGCAGACGAG. As protein: CASSPIGLADE. The full CDR3 sequence reads CASSPIGLADEQYF.

With regard to this clone: The missing CDR3 end, 3 residues past where the read stops, is filled in from the germline J gene. The rearrangement links TRBV6-1 to TRBJ1-1; D is undetermined. The CDR3 runs to 13 residues. The germline CDR1 and CDR2 sequences are MNHNS and SASEGT. V lost 2 bases and J 3 bases, leaving 7 bases between the germline ends. The CDR3: CASSEQVHTEAFF. The sequenced CDR3 bases are TGTGCCAGCAGTGAACAGGTACACACTGAA.

A remark on this clone: Sequencing ends 3 residues short of the CDR3 end; the germline J gene provides the rest. This rearrangement joins TRBV6-2 or TRBV6-3 to TRBJ2-1; D perhaps matches TRBD2 (7 bases). Germline V gene sequence: CDR1 MNHEY, CDR2 SVGEGT. The CDR3 sequence is 14 residues long. Between the trimmed V and J ends, which lost 0 bases and 9 bases, there was a span of 12 bases. The CDR3 protein is CASSYSRGGSEQFF. The sequenced part of the CDR3 DNA is TGTGCCAGCAGTTACTCGCGCGGGGGCAGTGAG.

Concerning this clone itself: The read ends 3 residues early relative to the CDR3; the germline J gene fills the gap. V is TRBV5-4 and J is TRBJ2-5; TRBD2 might be the D (6 bases). Germline CDR1 is SGHNT and CDR2 is YYREEE (reference sequence). There are 15 residues in the CDR3. Trimming left V 4 bases short and J 0 bases short, with 13 bases between. The covered CDR3 bases are TGTGCCAGCAGCACCGGGACTGCGTACCAAGAGACC. Translating gives CASSTGTAYQET. From start to end, the CDR3 is CASSTGTAYQETQYF.

About this clone itself: Sequencing ends 3 residues short of the CDR3 end; the germline J gene provides the rest. The sample contains more than one DNA sequence encoding this CDR3. The rearrangement uses TRBV20-1 and TRBJ1-6; TRBD1 matches at 8 bases. Germline V CDR1 and CDR2: DFQATT, SNEGSKA (reference sequence). This CDR3 contains 14 residues. CDR3 amino acids: CSARSRTGLSPLHF. The sequenced part of the CDR3 DNA is TGCAGTGCTAGATCACGGACAGGGCTCTCTCCC.

In regard to this clone: Read coverage stops 3 residues before the CDR3 terminus; the germline J gene supplies the remainder. V gene TRBV7-2 combines with J gene TRBJ2-7; maybe TRBD2 (6 bases). The CDR3 extends over 15 amino acids. V lost 1 base and J lost 2, with 12 bases in between. Germline V gene sequence: CDR1 SGHTA, CDR2 FQGNSA. This CDR3 is CASSLVGTAPYEQYF. Partial CDR3 DNA: TGTGCCAGCAGCTTAGTAGGGACTGCTCCCTACGAG.

Regarding this clone: The CDR3 end falls 3 residues outside the read, so it is completed with the germline J gene. This chain joins TRBV6-2 or TRBV6-3 and TRBJ2-2; D is unresolved. CDR3 size: 14 residues. Germline assignment: CDR1 MNHEY and CDR2 SVGEGT. Between the trimmed V and J ends, which lost 2 bases and 6 bases, there was a span of 10 bases. Partial CDR3 DNA: TGTGCCAGCAGTTACCCTCCAGACTCCGGGGAG. As protein: CASSYPPDSGE. The full CDR3 is CASSYPPDSGELFF.

As for this clone: The read halts 3 residues ahead of the CDR3 end, with the missing end drawn from the germline J gene. The chain couples TRBV20-1 to TRBJ1-1; D is ambiguous. The V gene's germline CDR1 is DFQATT and CDR2 SNEGSKA (reference sequence). V was shortened by 7 bases and J by 7 bases, with 16 bases between the two germline ends. This CDR3 comprises 12 residues. The part of the CDR3 DNA that was read is TGCAGTGGCCTTAGCTCGGGTGATGAA. It yields the protein CSGLSSGDE. The full CDR3 is CSGLSSGDEAFF.

Concerning this clone itself: Its ends do not fully match the called genes, so a read error is possible. The read finishes 3 residues shy of the CDR3 end, and the germline J gene is used to complete it. V and J are TRBV20-1 and TRBJ1-1; no reliable D call. This CDR3 contains 11 residues. Germline CDR1 and CDR2: DFQATT and SNEGSKA (reference sequence). The covered CDR3 bases are TGCAGTGCCAGAGCCCGCACTGAA. It codes for CSARARTE. The full CDR3 protein is CSARARTEAFF.

Of note for this clone: The read is 3 residues too short to cover the CDR3 end, so that end is filled in from the germline J gene. This rearrangement joins TRBV18 to TRBJ1-1; unclear D gene. Germline CDR1 is KGHSH and CDR2 is LQKENI. V was trimmed by 4 bases and J by 2 bases, leaving 17 bases between them. The CDR3 covers 16 residues. CDR3 bases read: TGTGCCAGCTCACGGGCAGAAACTCCCTTAAACACTGAA. Translation: CASSRAETPLNTE. The complete CDR3 protein is CASSRAETPLNTEAFF.

Notes on this clone: The CDR3 is cut off 3 residues early in the read; its end comes from the germline J gene. The V gene is TRBV5-1, the J gene TRBJ2-1; TRBD1 matches 10 bases. The CDR3 is 15 residues long. From germline, CDR1 is SGHRS and CDR2 YFSETQ. The V gene end was trimmed by 4 bases and the J gene end by 5 bases; junction bases not matched to a gene: 6. CDR3: CASSPGQGSNNEQFF. The covered CDR3 bases are TGCGCCAGCAGCCCGGGACAGGGGAGTAACAATGAG.

A note on this clone: Read sequence stops 3 residues before the CDR3 end, and the germline J gene provides the missing end. The rearrangement uses TRBV5-1 and TRBJ1-2, with 7 bases lining up with TRBD1. The CDR3 is 14 residues long. Germline CDR1 and CDR2: SGHRS and YFSETQ. V lost 0 bases to trimming and J lost 4 bases; unmatched junction nucleotides: 3. CDR3 DNA, as far as it was read: TGCGCCAGCAGCTTGGACAGGGGAGGCTATGGC. Translation: CASSLDRGGYG. The whole CDR3 protein is CASSLDRGGYGYTF. The entire variable domain, with the rest obtained from reference TRBV5-1 and TRBJ1-2, is as follows: KAGVTQTPRYLIKTRGQQVTLSCSPISGHRSVSWYQQTPGQGLQFLFEYFSETQRNKGNFPGRFSGRQFSNSRSEMNVSTLELGDSALYLCASSLDRGGYGYTFGSGTRLTVV.

In the case of this clone: The missing CDR3 end, 3 residues past where the read stops, is filled in from the germline J gene. The chain is built from TRBV5-1 and TRBJ1-3, with TRBD1 as a possible D gene (5 bases). V was shortened by 4 bases and J by 2 bases, with 13 bases between the two germline ends. This CDR3 contains 15 residues. Germline CDR1 SGHRS, CDR2 YFSETQ. The CDR3 reads CASSREGAPGNTIYF. The covered CDR3 bases are TGCGCCAGCAGCCGCGAAGGGGCGCCTGGAAACACC.

With regard to this clone: The observed sequence ends 3 residues before the CDR3 terminus, with the missing tail filled in from the germline J gene. This chain uses TRBV29-1 with TRBJ2-7; possibly TRBD1 for D (5 bases). The V gene's germline CDR1 is SQVTM and CDR2 ANQGSEA. V was cut by 3 bases and J by 3 bases, with 9 bases left in between. This CDR3 is built from 12 residues. The sequenced part of the CDR3 DNA is TGCAGCGTTGACGACGACAGCTACGAG. It translates to CSVDDDSYE. The complete CDR3 sequence is CSVDDDSYEQYF.

The sequenced part of the CDR3 DNA is TGTGCCAGCAGCTTATTGGCGGGGCAGTTTGGCACTGAA. Translation gives CASSLLAGQFGTE. The CDR3, in full, reads CASSLLAGQFGTEAFF. The chain has TRBV7-3 and TRBJ1-1; possibly TRBD1 for D (5 bases). The read terminates 3 residues before the CDR3 end, so the remaining end is supplied by the germline J gene. CDR1 and CDR2 (germline): SGHTA, FQGTGA. CDR3 length: 16 residues. V was cut by 2 bases and J by 4 bases, with 17 bases left in between.

With regard to this clone: The sequence runs out 3 residues before the end of the CDR3; the remainder is reconstructed from the germline J gene. The rearrangement uses TRBV20-1 and TRBJ2-3; D remains ambiguous. The length of the CDR3 is 13 residues. Germline assignment: CDR1 DFQATT and CDR2 SNEGSKA (reference sequence). Trimming cost V 3 bases and J 1 base, with 8 bases left between them. The CDR3 region is CSASTSGTDTQYF. The part of the CDR3 DNA that was read is TGCAGTGCTAGTACCAGCGGCACAGATACG.